This T cell receptor beta chain came from a study of blood T cell repertoires in COVID-19. The overall study: T cells, B-cell-depleted T cells, or PBMCs supplied cDNA or gDNA.

With 5 bases removed from V and 5 bases from J, the gap between germline ends came to 9 bases. Germline CDR1 reads SGHVS; CDR2 reads FNYEAQ. This CDR3 spans 12 amino acids. TCRdb's copy holds only in-frame clones and misses some; the assay was immunoSEQ multiplex PCR. The sample has about 130,000 clones; just under 85% are singletons. The rearrangement joins TRBV7-6 to TRBJ1-1; unclear D gene. The specimen was peripheral blood. This sequence was found in a human donor in a cohort sampled during active COVID-19. The CDR3 protein is CASSPRVTEAFF. In nucleotides, the CDR3 is TGTGCCAGCAGCCCCCGGGTGACTGAAGCTTTCTTT.